This T cell receptor beta chain was recovered during a study of blood T cells in healthy people across ages. A second PCR of about 7 to 12 cycles used a sample-barcoded 5' primer and a J-beta primer mix. Unique molecular identifiers of 12 random nucleotides labeled each cDNA. TCRdb re-derived calls from the 5' RACE reads in MiXCR, one entry per CDR3 protein. Here the sample spans 800,000 to 950,000 distinct CDR3 sequences, almost 30% being singletons. Broader study findings: A roughly linear age-dependent decrease characterized TCR beta diversity per million T cells.

Points on this clonotype: Its antigen is unidentified.

The V end lost 5 bases, the J end lost 4 bases, and 18 bases lay between the germline ends. The CDR3 totals 16 residues. The sample was also linked to a second study, of T cells of mothers and their children. That report adds: The study recruited three healthy Caucasian mothers and their six children as donors. Whatever RNA was extracted went entirely into cDNA synthesis, at about 1.4 ug per 15 ul.

Sequencing input: blood. The clonotype originates from a woman aged 40-49 years in good health. V and J are TRBV12-3 or TRBV12-4 and TRBJ1-5; a weak D match, TRBD1 (5 bases). The CDR3, as DNA: TGTGCCAGCAGTCATAGTCGGCAGGGTAGTAATCAGCCCCAGCATTTT. It encodes CASSHSRQGSNQPQHF.